These 17 T cell receptor beta chains were all obtained from the same sample, sequenced in a study of blood T cell repertoires in COVID-19. The method was immunoSEQ multiplex PCR; TCRdb's version includes in-frame clones alone and lacks a portion of them. Counted here are approximately 110,000 clones, 75% to 90% occurring once; the ten biggest clones make up 15% to 20%. Sample: peripheral blood. These TCRs come from a woman aged 60-70 years with acute or convalescent COVID-19.

The chain uses TRBV10-3 and TRBJ2-7, with no clear D. Germline-derived CDR1 and CDR2 are ENHRY and SYGVKD. Trimming stripped 7 bases from V and 6 bases from J, with 16 bases between. This CDR3 has 13 residues. The CDR3 here is CAIKSPGEGEQYF. DNA for the CDR3: TGTGCCATCAAGTCTCCAGGTGAAGGCGAGCAGTACTTC.

The gene calls are TRBV28 and TRBJ1-3; D not resolved. V lost 7 bases, J lost 0 bases, and 16 bases lay in between. The germline V gene has CDR1 MDHEN and CDR2 SYDVKM. The length of the CDR3 is 16 residues. The CDR3 sequence is CASTNSIGFSGNTIYF. DNA for the CDR3: TGTGCCAGCACTAACTCAATCGGGTTCTCTGGAAACACCATATATTTT. The variable domain in full, completed from reference TRBV28 and TRBJ1-3, reads DVKVTQSSRYLVKRTGEKVFLECVQDMDHENMFWYRQDPGLGLRLIYFSYDVKMKEKGDIPEGYSVSREKKERFSLILESASTNQTSMYLCASTNSIGFSGNTIYFGEGSWLTVV.

The rearrangement joins TRBV28 to TRBJ2-1, with TRBD2 identical over 11 bases. Trimming cost V 7 bases and J 7 bases; bases outside gene matches: 12. The CDR3 has 16 residues. Germline-derived CDR1 and CDR2 are MDHEN and SYDVKM. The CDR3 DNA follows: TGTGCCAGCACCACCTTAGTAGCGGGGGGGCCTAATGAGCAGTTCTTC. Translation: CASTTLVAGGPNEQFF.

The rearrangement links TRBV6-1 to TRBJ2-7, with 11 bases aligning to TRBD2. The CDR3 length is 16 residues. V was pared by 1 base and J by 2 bases, with 4 bases of the junction left unmatched. The germline gives CDR1 MNHNS, CDR2 SASEGT. The CDR3 DNA reads TGTGCCAGCAGTGAAGTAGCGGGAGGGCCTCCCTACGAGCAGTACTTC. Encoded protein: CASSEVAGGPPYEQYF.

The chain links TRBV6-6 to TRBJ1-1, with 9 bases identical to TRBD1. Unmatched junction bases numbered 5, after V lost 5 bases and J lost 1 base. The CDR3 loop spans 15 amino acids. Germline V gives CDR1 MNHNY, CDR2 SVGAGI (reference sequence). CDR3 sequence reads: CASSRDRARNTEAFF. The CDR3 DNA follows: TGTGCCAGCAGTCGGGACAGGGCTAGGAACACTGAAGCTTTCTTT.

This sequence joins TRBV19 and TRBJ1-5; tentatively, D is TRBD1 (6 bases). There are 17 residues in the CDR3. CDR1 is LNHDA and CDR2 is SQIVND in the germline V gene (reference sequence). V lost 2 bases to trimming and J lost 1 base, with 15 bases between them. CDR3 loop: CASSISPQGLSNQPQHF. The CDR3 DNA reads TGTGCCAGTAGTATAAGCCCCCAGGGGCTCAGCAATCAGCCCCAGCATTTT.

The chain carries TRBV7-9 and TRBJ2-7; D gene uncertain. The CDR3 sequence is 12 residues long. V was shortened by 3 bases and J by 3 bases, with 6 bases between the two germline ends. Germline CDR1 and CDR2: SEHNR and FQNEAQ (reference sequence). In DNA, the CDR3 is TGTGCCAGCAGCTTGTCGGTCTACGAGCAGTACTTC. It encodes CASSLSVYEQYF.

This clone was counted only a few times. The chain joins TRBV6-5 to TRBJ2-2; 8 bases are shared with TRBD1. The ends lost 6 bases at V and 7 bases at J; junction bases unmatched: 7. This CDR3 spans 14 amino acids. Germline lookup yields CDR1 MNHEY and CDR2 SVGAGI. The CDR3 bases are TGTGCCAGCAGGGACAGGGTTCTTGGCGGGGAGCTGTTTTTT. Protein: CASRDRVLGGELFF.

This clone was detected a few times. The chain employs TRBV3-1 (or the pseudogene TRBV3-2) and TRBJ1-6; D possibly corresponds to TRBD1 (5 bases). V was clipped by 2 bases and J by 6 bases, with 20 bases between them. The CDR3 runs 18 residues. Germline CDR1 and CDR2: LGHDT and YNNKEL (reference sequence). CDR3 nucleotide sequence: TGTGCCAGCAGCCAAAGACTGCGGGGGGACCCCGGTAATTCACCCCTCCACTTT. It translates to CASSQRLRGDPGNSPLHF.

The gene calls are TRBV14 and TRBJ2-4, with D perhaps TRBD1 (5 bases). The V gene lost 1 base and the J gene lost 10 bases, with 14 bases spanning the gap. Germline CDR1 reads SGHDN; CDR2 reads FVKESK. This CDR3 has 14 amino acids. DNA for the CDR3: TGTGCCAGCAGCCAAGGACCTGGATGGACAATTCAGTACTTC. This codes for CASSQGPGWTIQYF.

The CDR3 nucleotides are TGTGCCAGCAGTGTACGAGGTGGCTACACCTTC. Translated: CASSVRGGYTF. V is TRBV28 and J is TRBJ1-2, with D unclear. V was trimmed by 5 bases and J by 7 bases, leaving 8 bases between them. Germline V gene data show CDR1 as MDHEN and CDR2 as SYDVKM. The CDR3 sequence is 11 residues long.

On this clone: Germline and junction disagree at one end, which may indicate a read error. The J gene is TRBJ2-5, the V gene TRBV27; 11 nucleotides agree with TRBD2. The germline V gene encodes CDR1 MNHEY and CDR2 SMNVEV (reference sequence). This CDR3 region has 12 residues. CDR3 nucleotide sequence: TGTGCCAGCAGTTCCCGGACTAGCGGGTTGAACTTC. Encoded protein: CASSSRTSGLNF.

This rearrangement joins TRBV29-1 to TRBJ1-1; 9 nucleotides line up with TRBD1. CDR1 is SQVTM and CDR2 is ANQGSEA in the germline V gene. The CDR3 extends over 13 amino acids. The trim removed 4 bases at V and 5 bases at J, leaving 5 bases unmatched. The CDR3 loop reads CSVGRTGATEAFF. CDR3 coding DNA: TGCAGCGTTGGGAGGACAGGGGCGACTGAAGCTTTCTTT.

V is TRBV28 and J is TRBJ2-3; D not certain. CDR3 size: 14 residues. Germline values: CDR1 MDHEN, CDR2 SYDVKM. The V and J ends lost 7 bases and 4 bases respectively, with 15 bases between them. CDR3 residues: CASKKAPLSDTQYF. In DNA, the CDR3 is TGTGCCAGCAAAAAAGCCCCCCTCTCAGATACGCAGTATTTT.

This chain connects TRBV25-1 to TRBJ1-1; 8 positions agree with TRBD1. V lost 6 bases, J lost 5 bases, and 8 bases stayed unmatched. The CDR3 is 14 amino acids. Germline CDR1 and CDR2: MGHDK and SYGVNS. The CDR3 region is CASRDSGGRTEAFF. Written as DNA, the CDR3 is TGTGCCAGCAGAGATTCAGGGGGCAGGACTGAAGCTTTCTTT.

The CDR3 nucleotides read TGTGCCAGCAGTTCCCGGGACAGGGGCTTCGACGAGCAGTACTTC. Translation gives CASSSRDRGFDEQYF. The gene calls are TRBV6-5 and TRBJ2-7; 10 bases line up with TRBD1. After removal of 4 bases from V and 5 bases from J, the junction contained 8 bases not matched to a gene. In germline, CDR1 is MNHEY, CDR2 SVGAGI. This CDR3 has 15 residues.

V usage is TRBV18 and J usage is TRBJ2-7; 7 bases fit TRBD2. Germline V gene lookup returns CDR1 KGHSH and CDR2 LQKENI. The CDR3 is made up of 17 amino acids. The J segment lost 3 bases and the V segment lost 1 base, leaving 12 bases of the junction unmatched. The DNA of the CDR3 is TGTGCCAGCTCACCACGGTTGGCGGGAGCTGTGGGCTACGAGCAGTACTTC. This sequence encodes CASSPRLAGAVGYEQYF.